This TCR beta chain was found in a study of cytomegalovirus exposure and HLA in healthy donors. Looked up from germline, CDR1 is MDHEN and CDR2 is SYDVKM. The CDR3 has 16 residues. The V segment lost 6 bases and the J segment 4 bases; nucleotides outside the gene matches: 3. Primers for the PCR totalled 60 Vbeta and 13 Jbeta. Method: immunoSEQ multiplex PCR; TCRdb's copy keeps in-frame clones and lacks some. This sample has 150,000 to 200,000 clones, with less than 85% found just once. The sequenced sample consisted of PBMCs. The chain uses TRBV28 and TRBJ2-1, with 16 bases that match TRBD2. The sequence was obtained from a boy aged 2 to 10 in good health and CMV-seronegative. The CDR3 bases are TGTGCCAGCAGCGGGACTAGCGGGAGGGAGTACAATGAGCAGTTCTTC. Translated, it gives CASSGTSGREYNEQFF.